The 8 T cell receptor beta chains below all came from one sample that was sequenced in a study of radiotherapy plus CTLA-4 blockade in lung cancer (dated by TCRdb to the late 2010s). Library method: the immunoSEQ multiplex PCR assay. TCRdb limited this immuneACCESS table to in-frame rearrangements with V and J called. A share of clones is missing; checked studies link under half to unresolved V genes, and the rest is unexplained. Present in this sample are around 70,000 clones, approximately 76% of which were seen just once. The ten largest make up 15% to 20% of the sample. Specimen: peripheral blood, collected from a patient treated with radiotherapy plus ipilimumab. These receptor sequences come from a human donor with non-small cell lung cancer whose response to radiotherapy plus ipilimumab could not be evaluated. Some clones in this sample may be carry-over from other donors' samples.

This rearrangement joins TRBV5-1 to TRBJ2-3; D is perhaps TRBD2 (5 bases). This CDR3 spans 14 amino acids. V was clipped by 6 bases and J by 0 bases, with 11 bases between them. Germline CDR1 SGHRS, CDR2 YFSETQ. CDR3 loop: CASKVPGSTDTQYF. The CDR3 DNA follows: TGCGCCAGCAAGGTCCCGGGGAGCACAGATACGCAGTATTTT.

The V gene is TRBV4-2, the J gene TRBJ1-2; maybe TRBD1 (6 bases). V lost 0 bases and J lost 5, with 13 bases in between. The CDR3 consists of 15 residues. CDR1 is LGHNA and CDR2 is YNFKEQ in the germline V gene. The CDR3 protein is CASSQEGGAGYGYTF. CDR3 nucleotides: TGTGCCAGCAGCCAAGAGGGGGGGGCTGGTTATGGCTACACCTTC.

The rearrangement uses TRBV5-6 and TRBJ1-3; D perhaps matches TRBD1 (5 bases). Trimming took off 0 bases at V and 0 bases at J, with 13 bases between the two ends. Germline CDR1 reads SGHDT; CDR2 reads YYEEEE. This CDR3 contains 17 residues. CDR3 coding DNA: TGTGCCAGCAGCTTGGCCGGGGGACCTAGCTCTGGAAACACCATATATTTT. This sequence encodes CASSLAGGPSSGNTIYF.

The V call is TRBV5-4, the J call TRBJ1-2, with TRBD1 matching 7 bases. The V segment lost 4 bases and the J segment 4 bases; nucleotides outside the gene matches: 10. CDR3 length equals 15 residues. The germline CDR1 and CDR2 sequences are SGHNT and YYREEE (reference sequence). CDR3 protein: CASSQTGDEGYGYTF. CDR3 DNA sequence: TGTGCCAGCAGCCAAACAGGGGACGAAGGCTATGGCTACACCTTC.

The chain links TRBV6-6 to TRBJ2-4; D uncertain. The V end was cut by 5 bases, the J end by 0 bases, with 8 bases between. The CDR3 sequence is 14 residues long. Germline V gene lookup returns CDR1 MNHNY and CDR2 SVGAGI (reference sequence). CDR3 coding DNA: TGTGCCAGCAGTCTACAGCTAGCCAAAAACATTCAGTACTTC. Translated, it gives CASSLQLAKNIQYF.

The rearrangement uses TRBV9 and TRBJ2-5; D is perhaps TRBD2 (6 bases). The end of the DNA aligns better with TRBJ2-7, so the J call may be wrong. In germline, CDR1 is SGDLS, CDR2 YYNGEE. The CDR3 is 14 residues long. CDR3 region: CASSVSSVAYEQYF. In DNA form, the CDR3 reads TGTGCCAGCAGCGTATCTAGCGTCGCCTACGAGCAGTACTTC.

The rearrangement uses TRBV6-5 and TRBJ2-7; D may be TRBD2 (5 bases). Trimming left V 2 bases short and J 2 bases short, with 7 bases between. The CDR3 has 13 amino acids. CDR1 MNHEY and CDR2 SVGAGI come from the germline V gene. CDR3 in amino acids: CASSYNGAYEQYF. The CDR3 coding sequence is TGTGCCAGCAGTTACAACGGGGCCTACGAGCAGTACTTC.

The chain couples TRBV27 to TRBJ2-7; TRBD2 is a possible D gene (5 bases). This CDR3 comprises 13 residues. The V gene's germline CDR1 is MNHEY and CDR2 SMNVEV (reference sequence). Between the trimmed V and J ends, which lost 3 bases and 5 bases, there was a span of 11 bases. As DNA, the CDR3 is TGTGCCAGCAGTTTCGACCGGGGTCACGAGCAGTACTTC. This codes for CASSFDRGHEQYF.